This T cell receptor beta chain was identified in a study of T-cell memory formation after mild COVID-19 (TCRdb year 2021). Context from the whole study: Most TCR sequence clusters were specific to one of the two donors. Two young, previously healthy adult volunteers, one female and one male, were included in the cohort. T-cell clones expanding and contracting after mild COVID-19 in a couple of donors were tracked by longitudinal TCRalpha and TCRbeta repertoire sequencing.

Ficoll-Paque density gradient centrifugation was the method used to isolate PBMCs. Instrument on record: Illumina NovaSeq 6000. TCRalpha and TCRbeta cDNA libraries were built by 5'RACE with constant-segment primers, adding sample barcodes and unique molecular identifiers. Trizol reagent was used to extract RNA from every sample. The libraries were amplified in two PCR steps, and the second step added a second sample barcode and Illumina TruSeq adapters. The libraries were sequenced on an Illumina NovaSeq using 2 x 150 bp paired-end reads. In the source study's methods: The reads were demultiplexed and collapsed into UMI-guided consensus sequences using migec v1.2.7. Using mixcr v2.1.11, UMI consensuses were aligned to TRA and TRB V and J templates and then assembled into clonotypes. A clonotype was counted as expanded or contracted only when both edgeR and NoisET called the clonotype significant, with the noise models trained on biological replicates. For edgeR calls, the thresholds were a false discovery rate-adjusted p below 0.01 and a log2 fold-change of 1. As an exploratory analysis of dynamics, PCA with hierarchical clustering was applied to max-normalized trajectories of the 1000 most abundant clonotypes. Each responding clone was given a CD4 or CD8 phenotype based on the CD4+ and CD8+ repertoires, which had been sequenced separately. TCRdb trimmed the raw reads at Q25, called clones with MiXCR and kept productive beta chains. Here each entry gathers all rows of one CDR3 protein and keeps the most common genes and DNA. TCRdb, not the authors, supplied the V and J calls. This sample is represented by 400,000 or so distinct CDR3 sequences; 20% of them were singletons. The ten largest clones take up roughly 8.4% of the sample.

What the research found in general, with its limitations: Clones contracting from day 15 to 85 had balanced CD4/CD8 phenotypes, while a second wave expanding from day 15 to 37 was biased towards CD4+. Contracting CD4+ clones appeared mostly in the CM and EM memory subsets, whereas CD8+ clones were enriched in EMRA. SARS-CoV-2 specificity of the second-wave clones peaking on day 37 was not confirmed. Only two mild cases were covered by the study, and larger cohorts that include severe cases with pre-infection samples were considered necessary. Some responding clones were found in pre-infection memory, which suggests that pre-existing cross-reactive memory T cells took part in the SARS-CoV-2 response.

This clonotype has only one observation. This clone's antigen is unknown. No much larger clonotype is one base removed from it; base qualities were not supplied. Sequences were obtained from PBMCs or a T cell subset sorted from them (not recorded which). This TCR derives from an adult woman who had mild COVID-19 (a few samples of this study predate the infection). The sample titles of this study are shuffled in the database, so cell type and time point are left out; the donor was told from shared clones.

The CDR3 corresponds to CASSPSDRSLGDEQYF. The nucleotide sequence reads as follows: TGTGCCAGCAGCCCCTCCGACAGGAGCCTTGGGGACGAGCAGTACTTC. This sequence uses TRBV7-9 and TRBJ2-7; a tentative D call is TRBD1 (6 bases match). The CDR3 sequence holds 16 residues, the cysteine and phenylalanine included. The sequence is cut down to CDR3 DNA, 48 bases in frame from base 1. V and J lose 5 bases and 5 bases, and a span of 22 bases separates them. Taken from the germline V gene (reference sequence), the CDR1 and CDR2 loops are SEHNR and FQNEAQ.